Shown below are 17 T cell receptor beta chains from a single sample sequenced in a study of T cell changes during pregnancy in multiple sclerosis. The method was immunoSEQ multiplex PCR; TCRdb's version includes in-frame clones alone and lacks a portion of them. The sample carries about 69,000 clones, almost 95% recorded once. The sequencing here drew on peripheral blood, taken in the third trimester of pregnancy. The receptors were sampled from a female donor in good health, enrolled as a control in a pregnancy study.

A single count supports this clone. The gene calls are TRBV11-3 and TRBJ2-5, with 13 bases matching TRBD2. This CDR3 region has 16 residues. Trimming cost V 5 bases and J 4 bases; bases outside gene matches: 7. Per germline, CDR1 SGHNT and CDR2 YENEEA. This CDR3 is CASSPGLAGLRETQYF. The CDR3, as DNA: TGTGCCAGCAGCCCGGGACTAGCGGGACTTCGAGAGACCCAGTACTTC.

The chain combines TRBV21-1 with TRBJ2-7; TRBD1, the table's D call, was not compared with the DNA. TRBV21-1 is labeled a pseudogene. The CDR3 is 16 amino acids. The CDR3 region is CASSLPGQGATYEQYF. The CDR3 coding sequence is TGTGCCAGCAGTCTACCAGGACAGGGAGCTACCTACGAGCAGTACTTC.

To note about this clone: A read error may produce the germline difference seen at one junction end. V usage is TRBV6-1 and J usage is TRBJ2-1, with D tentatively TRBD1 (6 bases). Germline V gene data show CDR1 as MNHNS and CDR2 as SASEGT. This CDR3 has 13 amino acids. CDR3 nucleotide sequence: TGTGCCAGCAGTCGGACAGCCTACTATGAGCAGTTCTTC. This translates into CASSRTAYYEQFF.

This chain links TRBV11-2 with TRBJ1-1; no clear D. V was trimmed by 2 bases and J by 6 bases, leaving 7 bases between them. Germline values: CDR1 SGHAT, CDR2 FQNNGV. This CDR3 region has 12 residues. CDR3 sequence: CASSLRSPEAFF. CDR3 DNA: TGTGCCAGCAGCTTAAGGAGCCCTGAAGCTTTCTTT. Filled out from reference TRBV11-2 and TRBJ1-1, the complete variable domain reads EAGVAQSPRYKIIEKRQSVAFWCNPISGHATLYWYQQILGQGPKLLIQFQNNGVVDDSQLPKDRFSAERLKGVDSTLKIQPAKLEDSAVYLCASSLRSPEAFFGQGTRLTVV.

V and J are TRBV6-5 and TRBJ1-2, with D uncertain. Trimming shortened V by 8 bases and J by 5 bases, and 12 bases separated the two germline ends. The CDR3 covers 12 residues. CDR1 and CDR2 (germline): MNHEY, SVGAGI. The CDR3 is CASGSGFYGYTF. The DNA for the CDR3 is TGTGCCAGCGGGTCGGGATTTTATGGCTACACCTTC.

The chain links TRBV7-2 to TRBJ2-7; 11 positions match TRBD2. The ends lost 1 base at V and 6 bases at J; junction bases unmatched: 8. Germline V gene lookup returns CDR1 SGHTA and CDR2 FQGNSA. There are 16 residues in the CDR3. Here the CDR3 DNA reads TGTGCCAGCAGCTTAGGAGGGACTAGCGGTCCGGGCGAGCAGTACTTC. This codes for CASSLGGTSGPGEQYF.

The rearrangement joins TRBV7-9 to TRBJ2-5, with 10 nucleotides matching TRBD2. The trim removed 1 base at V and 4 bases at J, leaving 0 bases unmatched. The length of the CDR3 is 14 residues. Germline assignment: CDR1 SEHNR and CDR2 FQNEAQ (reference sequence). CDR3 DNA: TGTGCCAGCAGCTTAGGACTAGCGGGAGAGACCCAGTACTTC. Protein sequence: CASSLGLAGETQYF.

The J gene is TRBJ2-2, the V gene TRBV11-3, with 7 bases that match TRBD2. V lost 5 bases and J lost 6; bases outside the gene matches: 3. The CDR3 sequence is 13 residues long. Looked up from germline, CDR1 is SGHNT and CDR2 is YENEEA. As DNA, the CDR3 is TGTGCCAGCAGCGCCCGGGGGGCCGGGGAGCTGTTTTTT. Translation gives CASSARGAGELFF.

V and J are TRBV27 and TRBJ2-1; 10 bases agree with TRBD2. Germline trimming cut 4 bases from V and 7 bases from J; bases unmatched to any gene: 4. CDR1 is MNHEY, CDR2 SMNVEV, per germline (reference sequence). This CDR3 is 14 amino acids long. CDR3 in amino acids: CASSSETSGNEQFF. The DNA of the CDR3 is TGTGCCAGCAGTTCGGAGACTAGCGGGAATGAGCAGTTCTTC.

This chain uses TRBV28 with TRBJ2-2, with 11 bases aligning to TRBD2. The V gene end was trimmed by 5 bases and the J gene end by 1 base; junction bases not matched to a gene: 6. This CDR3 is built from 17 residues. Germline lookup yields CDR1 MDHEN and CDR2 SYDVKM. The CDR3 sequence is CASSPLGLAGNTGELFF. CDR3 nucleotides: TGTGCCAGCAGTCCCCTCGGACTAGCGGGGAACACCGGGGAGCTGTTTTTT.

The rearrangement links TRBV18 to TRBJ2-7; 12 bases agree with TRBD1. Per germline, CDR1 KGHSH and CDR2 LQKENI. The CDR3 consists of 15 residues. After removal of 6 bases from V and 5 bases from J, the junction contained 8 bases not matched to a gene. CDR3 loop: CASSATGTGGNEQYF. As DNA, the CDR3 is TGTGCCAGCTCCGCAACCGGGACAGGGGGCAACGAGCAGTACTTC.

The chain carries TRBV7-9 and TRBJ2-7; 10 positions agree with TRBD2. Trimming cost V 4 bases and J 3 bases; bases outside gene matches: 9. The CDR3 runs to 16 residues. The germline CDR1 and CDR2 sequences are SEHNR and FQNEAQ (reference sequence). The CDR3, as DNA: TGTGCCAGCAGCTGGGGGGAAGCGGGAGGGTTCTACGAGCAGTACTTC. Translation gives CASSWGEAGGFYEQYF.

The CDR3 protein is CASSLVTAFYGYTF. As DNA, the CDR3 is TGTGCCAGCAGCTTGGTGACAGCTTTCTATGGCTACACCTTC. The chain is built from TRBV7-9 and TRBJ1-2, with D possibly matching TRBD1 (5 bases). Per germline, CDR1 SEHNR and CDR2 FQNEAQ (reference sequence). V was cut by 3 bases and J by 4 bases, with 12 bases left in between. The CDR3 contains 14 residues.

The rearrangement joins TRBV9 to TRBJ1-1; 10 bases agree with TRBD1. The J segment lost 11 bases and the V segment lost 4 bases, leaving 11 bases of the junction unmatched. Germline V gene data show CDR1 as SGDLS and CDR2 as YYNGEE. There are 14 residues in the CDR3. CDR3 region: CASSQGTGVSGAFF. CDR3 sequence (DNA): TGTGCCAGCAGCCAGGGGACAGGGGTTTCTGGTGCTTTCTTT.

The CDR3 sequence is CASSAGLAGTHYNEQFF. CDR3 nucleotides: TGTGCCAGCAGCGCGGGACTAGCGGGGACTCATTACAATGAGCAGTTCTTC. This rearrangement joins TRBV7-3 to TRBJ2-1; 13 nucleotides agree with TRBD2. The trim removed 5 bases at V and 4 bases at J, leaving 8 bases unmatched. CDR1 and CDR2 (germline): SGHTA, FQGTGA. The CDR3 is 17 amino acids.

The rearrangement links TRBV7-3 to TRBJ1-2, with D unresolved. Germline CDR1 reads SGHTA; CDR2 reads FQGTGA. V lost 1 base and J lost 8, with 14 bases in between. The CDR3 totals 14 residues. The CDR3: CASSLSRDPKGYTF. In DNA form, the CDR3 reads TGTGCCAGCAGCTTAAGCCGGGATCCAAAAGGCTACACCTTC.

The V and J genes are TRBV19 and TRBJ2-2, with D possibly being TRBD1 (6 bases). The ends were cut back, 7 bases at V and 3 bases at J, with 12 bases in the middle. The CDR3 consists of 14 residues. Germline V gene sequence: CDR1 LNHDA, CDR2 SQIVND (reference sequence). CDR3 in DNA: TGTGCCAGTAAGGGGGACCCATACACCGGGGAGCTGTTTTTT. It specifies CASKGDPYTGELFF.